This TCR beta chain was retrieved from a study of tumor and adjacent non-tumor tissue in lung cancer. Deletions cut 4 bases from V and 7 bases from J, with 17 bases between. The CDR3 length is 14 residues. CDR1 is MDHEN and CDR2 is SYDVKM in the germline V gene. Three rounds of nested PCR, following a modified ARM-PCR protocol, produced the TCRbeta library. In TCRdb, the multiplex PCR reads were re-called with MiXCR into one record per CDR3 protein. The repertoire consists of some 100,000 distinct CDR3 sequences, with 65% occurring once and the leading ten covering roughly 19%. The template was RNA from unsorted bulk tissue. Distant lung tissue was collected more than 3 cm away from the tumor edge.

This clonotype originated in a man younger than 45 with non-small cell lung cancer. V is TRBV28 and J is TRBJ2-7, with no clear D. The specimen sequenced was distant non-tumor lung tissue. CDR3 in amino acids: CASSWEQWVREQYF. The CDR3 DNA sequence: TGTGCCAGCAGTTGGGAACAGTGGGTACGGGAGCAGTACTTC.